The clone carrying this T cell receptor (beta chain) was detected only once. Its specificity is not known. The CDR3 consists of 14 residues. Trimming at V came to 7 bases and at J to 3 bases, leaving 8 bases not matched to a gene. Per germline, CDR1 SQVTM and CDR2 ANQGSEA. These data originate in a study of beta chain features in type 1 diabetes. Study as a whole: All samples yielded around 98,000,000 examined sorted cells. Study-wide points: Any HLA type influence on TCRB rearrangement was left unresolved here. All four CD4+ subsets from Type 1 diabetes patients carried moderately but significantly shorter TCRB CDR3s. In the patient group, naive, central memory and Treg TCRB repertoires seemed more alike than in the healthy donor group.

Expressed TCRB transcripts were sequenced after all isolated RNA was converted to cDNA. Generated by immunoSEQ multiplex PCR, the TCRdb table keeps only in-frame clones and is missing some. The sample lists around 26,000 clones, about 70% occurring once. The receptor comes from a woman between 40 and 50 years old with type 1 diabetes. The sequenced sample consisted of stem cell memory CD4+ T cells from blood. The chain carries TRBV29-1 and TRBJ1-1; 10 nucleotides align to TRBD1. This CDR3 is CSGEGDRGDTEAFF. The CDR3 bases are TGCAGCGGGGAGGGGGACAGGGGCGACACTGAAGCTTTCTTT.